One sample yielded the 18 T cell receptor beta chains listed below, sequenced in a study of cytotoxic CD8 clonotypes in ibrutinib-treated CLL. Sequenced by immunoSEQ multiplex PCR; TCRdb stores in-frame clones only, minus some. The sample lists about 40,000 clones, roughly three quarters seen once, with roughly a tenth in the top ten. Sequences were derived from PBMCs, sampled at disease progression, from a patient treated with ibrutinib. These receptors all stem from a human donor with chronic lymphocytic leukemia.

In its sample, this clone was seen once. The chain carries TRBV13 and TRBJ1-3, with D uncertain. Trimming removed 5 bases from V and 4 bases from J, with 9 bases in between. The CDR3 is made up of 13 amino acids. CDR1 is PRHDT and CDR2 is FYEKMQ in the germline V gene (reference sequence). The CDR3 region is CASSPQQGNTIYF. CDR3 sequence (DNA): TGTGCCAGCAGCCCCCAACAAGGAAACACCATATATTTT.

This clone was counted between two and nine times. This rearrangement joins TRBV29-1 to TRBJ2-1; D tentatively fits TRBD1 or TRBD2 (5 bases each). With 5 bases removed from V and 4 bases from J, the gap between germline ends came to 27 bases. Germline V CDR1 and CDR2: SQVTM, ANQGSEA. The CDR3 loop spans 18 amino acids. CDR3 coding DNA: TGCAGCGTTAGACTACTACGACTTTTTTGGGGCTTTTACAATGAGCAGTTCTTC. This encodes CSVRLLRLFWGFYNEQFF.

Written as DNA, the CDR3 is TGTGCCAGCAGTCTAGCGGCTAGCTCCTACGAGCAGTACTTC. It encodes CASSLAASSYEQYF. The chain carries TRBV7-6 and TRBJ2-7; 7 bases line up with TRBD2. V gave up 6 bases and J gave up 0 bases; unmatched junction bases: 5. The CDR3 length is 14 residues. Germline V CDR1 and CDR2: SGHVS, FNYEAQ.

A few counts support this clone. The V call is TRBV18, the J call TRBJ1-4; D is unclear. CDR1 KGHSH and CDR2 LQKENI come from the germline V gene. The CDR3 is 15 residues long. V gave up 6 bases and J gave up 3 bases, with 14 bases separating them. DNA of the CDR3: TGTGCCAGCTCCCCCTCTGGAAATCCTAATGAAAAACTGTTTTTT. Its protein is CASSPSGNPNEKLFF.

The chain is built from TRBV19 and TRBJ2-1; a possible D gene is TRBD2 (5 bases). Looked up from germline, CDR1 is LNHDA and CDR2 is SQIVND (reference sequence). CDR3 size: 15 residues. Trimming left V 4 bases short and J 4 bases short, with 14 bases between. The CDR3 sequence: CASSTPSRGYNEQFF. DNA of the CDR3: TGTGCCAGTAGTACCCCCTCCCGGGGATACAATGAGCAGTTCTTC.

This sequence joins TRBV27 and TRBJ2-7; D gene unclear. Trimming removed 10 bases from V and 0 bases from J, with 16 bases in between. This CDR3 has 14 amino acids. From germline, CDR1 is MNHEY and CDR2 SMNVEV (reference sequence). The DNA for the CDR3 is TGTGCCACCAAGGACGACGGGCCCTCCTACGAGCAGTACTTC. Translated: CATKDDGPSYEQYF.

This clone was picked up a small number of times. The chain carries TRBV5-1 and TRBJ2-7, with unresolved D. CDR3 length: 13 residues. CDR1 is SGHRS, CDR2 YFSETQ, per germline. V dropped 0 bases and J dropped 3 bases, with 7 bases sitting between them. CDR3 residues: CASSLEQNYEQYF. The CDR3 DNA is TGCGCCAGCAGCTTGGAACAGAACTACGAGCAGTACTTC.

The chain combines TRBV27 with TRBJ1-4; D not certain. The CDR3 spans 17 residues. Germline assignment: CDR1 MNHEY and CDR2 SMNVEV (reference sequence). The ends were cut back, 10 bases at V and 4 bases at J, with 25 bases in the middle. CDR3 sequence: CATHPTRAVIDNEKLFF. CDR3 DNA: TGTGCCACCCACCCGACCCGGGCCGTCATTGATAATGAAAAACTGTTTTTT.

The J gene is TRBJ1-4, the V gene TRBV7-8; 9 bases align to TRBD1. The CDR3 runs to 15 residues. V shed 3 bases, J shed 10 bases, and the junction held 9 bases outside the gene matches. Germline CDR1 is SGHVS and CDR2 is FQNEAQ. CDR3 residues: CASSFEQGADGKLFF. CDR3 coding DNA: TGTGCCAGCAGCTTTGAACAGGGGGCAGATGGAAAACTGTTTTTT.

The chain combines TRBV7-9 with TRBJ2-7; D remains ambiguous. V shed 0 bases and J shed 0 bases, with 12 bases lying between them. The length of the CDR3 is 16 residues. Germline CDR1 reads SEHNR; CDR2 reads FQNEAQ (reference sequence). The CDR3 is CASSLALGFSSYEQYF. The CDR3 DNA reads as TGTGCCAGCAGCTTAGCGCTGGGGTTTAGCTCCTACGAGCAGTACTTC.

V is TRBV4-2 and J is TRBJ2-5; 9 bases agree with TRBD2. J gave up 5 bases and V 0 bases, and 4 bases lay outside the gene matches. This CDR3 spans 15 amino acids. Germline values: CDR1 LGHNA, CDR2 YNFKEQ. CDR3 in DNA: TGTGCCAGCAGCCAAGAGCGGGGGGGGCTCGAGACCCAGTACTTC. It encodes CASSQERGGLETQYF.

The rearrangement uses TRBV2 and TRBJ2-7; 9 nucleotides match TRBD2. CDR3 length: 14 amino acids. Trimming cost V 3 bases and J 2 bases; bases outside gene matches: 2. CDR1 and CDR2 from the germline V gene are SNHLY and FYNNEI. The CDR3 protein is CASSDASGAYEQYF. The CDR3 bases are TGTGCCAGCAGTGACGCTAGCGGGGCCTACGAGCAGTACTTC.

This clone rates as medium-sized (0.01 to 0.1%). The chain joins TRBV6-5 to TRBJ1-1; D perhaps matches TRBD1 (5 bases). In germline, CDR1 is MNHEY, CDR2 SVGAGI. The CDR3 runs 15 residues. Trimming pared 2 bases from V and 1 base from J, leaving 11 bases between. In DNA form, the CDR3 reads TGTGCCAGCAGTTACCAAGGACAAGCGAACACTGAAGCTTTCTTT. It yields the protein CASSYQGQANTEAFF.

CDR3 nucleotides: TGCGCCAGCAGTGAACGACTAGCAGGCCCGACAGATACGCAGTATTTT. It encodes CASSERLAGPTDTQYF. The chain combines TRBV10-1 with TRBJ2-3, with 7 positions matching TRBD2. Trimming cost V 3 bases and J 3 bases; bases outside gene matches: 9. Looked up from germline, CDR1 is WNHNN and CDR2 is SYGVQD (reference sequence). There are 16 residues in the CDR3.

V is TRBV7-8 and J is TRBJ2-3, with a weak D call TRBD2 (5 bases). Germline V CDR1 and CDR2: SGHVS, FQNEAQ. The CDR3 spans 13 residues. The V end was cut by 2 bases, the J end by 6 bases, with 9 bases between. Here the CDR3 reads CASSLSWEDTQYF. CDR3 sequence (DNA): TGTGCCAGCAGCTTAAGTTGGGAGGATACGCAGTATTTT.

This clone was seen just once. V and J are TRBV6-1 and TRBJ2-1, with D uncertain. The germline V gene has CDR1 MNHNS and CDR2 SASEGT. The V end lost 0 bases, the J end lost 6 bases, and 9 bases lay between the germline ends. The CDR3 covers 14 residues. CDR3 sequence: CASSEAPQSNEQFF. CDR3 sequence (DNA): TGTGCCAGCAGTGAAGCCCCTCAGTCCAATGAGCAGTTCTTC.

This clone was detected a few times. The CDR3, as DNA: TGTGCCAGTAGTATCGTACAGGGGTATGCTTTCTTT. Translating it yields CASSIVQGYAFF. The chain combines TRBV19 with TRBJ1-1; 7 nucleotides line up with TRBD1. CDR3 size: 12 residues. V trimming: 3 bases; J trimming: 11 bases; junction bases outside the gene matches: 6. CDR1 is LNHDA and CDR2 is SQIVND in the germline V gene (reference sequence).

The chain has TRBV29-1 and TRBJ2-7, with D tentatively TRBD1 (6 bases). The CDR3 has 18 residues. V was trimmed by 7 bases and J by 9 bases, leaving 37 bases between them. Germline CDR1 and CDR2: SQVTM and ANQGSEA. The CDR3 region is CSAPQKGTRGTKHEWQYF. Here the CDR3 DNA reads TGCAGCGCCCCCCAAAAGGGAACCAGGGGAACCAAACACGAGTGGCAGTACTTC.